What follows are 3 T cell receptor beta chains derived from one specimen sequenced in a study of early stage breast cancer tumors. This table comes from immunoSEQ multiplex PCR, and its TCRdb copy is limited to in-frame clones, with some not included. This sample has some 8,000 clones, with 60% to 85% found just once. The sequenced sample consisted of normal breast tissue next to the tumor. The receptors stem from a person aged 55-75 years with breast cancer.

CDR3 nucleotide sequence: TGTGCCAGCAGTTTTGCACAGGTCGGAAACACCATATATTTT. Amino acid sequence: CASSFAQVGNTIYF. The rearrangement uses TRBV28 and TRBJ1-3; D is perhaps TRBD1 (5 bases). The CDR3 spans 14 residues. V was shortened by 3 bases and J by 4 bases, with 10 bases between the two germline ends. CDR1 MDHEN and CDR2 SYDVKM come from the germline V gene.

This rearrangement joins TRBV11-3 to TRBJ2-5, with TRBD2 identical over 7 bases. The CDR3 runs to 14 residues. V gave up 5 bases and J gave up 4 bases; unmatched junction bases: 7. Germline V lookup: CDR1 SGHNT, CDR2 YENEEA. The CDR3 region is CASSPRTRPETQYF. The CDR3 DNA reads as TGTGCCAGCAGCCCCCGGACTAGGCCAGAGACCCAGTACTTC.

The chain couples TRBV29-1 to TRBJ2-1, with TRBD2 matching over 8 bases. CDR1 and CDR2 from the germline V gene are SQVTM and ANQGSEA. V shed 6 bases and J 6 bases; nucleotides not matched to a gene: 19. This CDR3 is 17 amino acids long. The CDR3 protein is CSVTPPRGSGSFNEQFF. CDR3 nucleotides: TGCAGCGTCACACCCCCTCGGGGGAGCGGGAGTTTCAATGAGCAGTTCTTC.